This TCR beta chain is drawn from a study of Ad26.COV2.S vaccination and SARS-CoV-2 variants. Documented treatment: about 20 received Ad26.COV2.S at low or high dose, single or two shots; 5 received placebo; per-sample allocation not given. Day 63 following the first vaccine or placebo injection was when the samples were taken. Data came from immunoSEQ multiplex PCR; TCRdb stores just in-frame clones and leaves some out. The sample carries approximately 500,000 clones, roughly nine tenths recorded once. The CDR3 covers 15 residues. Per the germline V gene, CDR1 is MNHEY and CDR2 is SVGAGI. V lost 6 bases to trimming and J lost 3 bases; unmatched junction nucleotides: 9.

The sequencing used peripheral blood, collected in a trial of Ad26.COV2.S vaccine versus placebo. The source is a person aged 18-60 years who received the Ad26.COV2.S COVID-19 vaccine or a placebo. The chain carries TRBV6-5 and TRBJ1-1; 8 nucleotides match TRBD1. The CDR3 bases are TGTGCCAGCAGGCAACAGGGGGTTCGGGACACTGAAGCTTTCTTT. This codes for CASRQQGVRDTEAFF.